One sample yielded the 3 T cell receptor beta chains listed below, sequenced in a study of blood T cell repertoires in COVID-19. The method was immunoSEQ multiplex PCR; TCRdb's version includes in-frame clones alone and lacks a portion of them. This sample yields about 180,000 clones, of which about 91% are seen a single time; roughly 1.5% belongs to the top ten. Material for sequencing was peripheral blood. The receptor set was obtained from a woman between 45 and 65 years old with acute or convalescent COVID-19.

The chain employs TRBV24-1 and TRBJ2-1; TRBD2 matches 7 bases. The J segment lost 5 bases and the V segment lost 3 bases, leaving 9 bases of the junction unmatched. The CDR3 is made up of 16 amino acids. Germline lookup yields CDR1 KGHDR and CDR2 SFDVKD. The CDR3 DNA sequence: TGTGCCACCAGTGATCCGGGAGCTAGCGGAGACAATGAGCAGTTCTTC. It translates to CATSDPGASGDNEQFF.

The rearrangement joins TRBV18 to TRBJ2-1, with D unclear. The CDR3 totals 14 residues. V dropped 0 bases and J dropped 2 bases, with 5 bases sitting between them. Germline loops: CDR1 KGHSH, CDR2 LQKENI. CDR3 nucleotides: TGTGCCAGCTCACCACCGCTAGCCTACAATGAGCAGTTCTTC. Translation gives CASSPPLAYNEQFF.

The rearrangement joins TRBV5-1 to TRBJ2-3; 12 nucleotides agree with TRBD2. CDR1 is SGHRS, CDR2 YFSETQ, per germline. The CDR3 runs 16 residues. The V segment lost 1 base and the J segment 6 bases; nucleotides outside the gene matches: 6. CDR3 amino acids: CASSLTSGGRWDTQYF. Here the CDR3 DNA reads TGCGCCAGCAGCTTGACTAGCGGGGGGCGATGGGATACGCAGTATTTT.